These 21 T cell receptor beta chains originate from one sample sequenced in a study of OX40 agonist ivuxolimab in advanced cancers. The protocol was immunoSEQ multiplex PCR, while the TCRdb copy is restricted to in-frame clones and leaves out a portion. The data contain 80,000 to 95,000 clones, around nine tenths of them singletons. The source material was CD4+ or CD8+ T cells sorted from blood, sampled in a trial of the OX40 agonist ivuxolimab. These receptors were taken from an adult with an advanced solid tumor such as melanoma, head and neck, liver or kidney cancer.

This rearrangement joins TRBV5-6 to TRBJ1-2, with D hard to call. Per the germline V gene, CDR1 is SGHDT and CDR2 is YYEEEE. The CDR3 has 13 amino acids. The V and J ends lost 0 bases and 1 base respectively, with 4 bases between them. The CDR3 nucleotides read TGTGCCAGCAGCTTGGGGGTTAACTATGGCTACACCTTC. This gives the protein CASSLGVNYGYTF.

The genes are TRBV2 and TRBJ2-1; 7 bases are shared with TRBD1. Trimming took 4 bases from V and 5 from J; bases not matched to a gene: 5. The CDR3 contains 14 residues. Per the germline V gene, CDR1 is SNHLY and CDR2 is FYNNEI. The CDR3 here is CASSVGGGNNEQFF. The CDR3 DNA reads as TGTGCCAGCAGTGTAGGGGGCGGAAACAATGAGCAGTTCTTC.

This clone is a singleton in its sample. The chain has TRBV30 and TRBJ1-2, with D possibly matching TRBD1 (5 bases). CDR3 length: 14 amino acids. The germline V gene has CDR1 GTSNPN and CDR2 SVGIG (reference sequence). V dropped 3 bases and J dropped 0 bases, with 11 bases sitting between them. The CDR3, as DNA: TGTGCCTGGAGCAGGGCAGGCTCTAACTATGGCTACACCTTC. Translation: CAWSRAGSNYGYTF.

Comment on this clone: The same CDR3 can be traced to other DNA sequences in this sample. The chain combines TRBV5-1 with TRBJ2-7, with 7 bases identical to TRBD1. This CDR3 region has 14 residues. The germline CDR1 and CDR2 sequences are SGHRS and YFSETQ. J lost 5 bases, V lost 0 bases, and 5 bases had no gene match. CDR3 bases: TGCGCCAGCAGCTTGGAACAGGGGTTCAACGAGCAGTACTTC. As protein: CASSLEQGFNEQYF. The variable domain in full, with the rest retrieved from reference TRBV5-1 and TRBJ2-7, is KAGVTQTPRYLIKTRGQQVTLSCSPISGHRSVSWYQQTPGQGLQFLFEYFSETQRNKGNFPGRFSGRQFSNSRSEMNVSTLELGDSALYLCASSLEQGFNEQYFGPGTRLTVT.

V gene TRBV4-1 combines with J gene TRBJ2-1; 14 bases align to TRBD2. CDR3 length: 17 amino acids. The J segment lost 5 bases and the V segment lost 1 base, leaving 4 bases of the junction unmatched. CDR1 is MGHRA and CDR2 is YSYEKL in the germline V gene. DNA of the CDR3: TGCGCCAGCAGCCAAGCCCGACTAGCGGGGGGGGACAATGAGCAGTTCTTC. It encodes CASSQARLAGGDNEQFF.

The chain links TRBV2 to TRBJ1-2; tentatively, D is TRBD1 (6 bases). CDR1 and CDR2 from the germline V gene are SNHLY and FYNNEI. V dropped 8 bases and J dropped 5 bases, with 12 bases sitting between them. This CDR3 comprises 12 residues. CDR3 in amino acids: CASSDRRYGYTF. The CDR3 DNA reads as TGTGCCAGCTCCGACAGGCGGTATGGCTACACCTTC.

The chain is built from TRBV28 and TRBJ1-2; 9 bases map to TRBD1. Germline CDR1 is MDHEN and CDR2 is SYDVKM. Germline trimming cut 5 bases from V and 1 base from J; bases unmatched to any gene: 5. The CDR3 covers 15 residues. CDR3 DNA sequence: TGTGCCAGCAGTCTCACAGGGGGCGATAACTATGGCTACACCTTC. It codes for CASSLTGGDNYGYTF.

The V gene is TRBV10-2, the J gene TRBJ2-2, with D maybe TRBD2 (5 bases). This CDR3 region has 14 residues. Looked up from germline, CDR1 is WSHSY and CDR2 is SAAADI. V lost 2 bases and J lost 6, with 10 bases in between. Here the CDR3 DNA reads TGCGCCAGCAGTGAGCGACTATGGTCCGGGGAGCTGTTTTTT. Protein: CASSERLWSGELFF.

The chain recombines TRBV25-1 with TRBJ1-1, with D uncertain. The germline V gene has CDR1 MGHDK and CDR2 SYGVNS. Trimming took off 7 bases at V and 5 bases at J, with 14 bases between the two ends. The CDR3 sequence is 13 residues long. The CDR3 is CASTREAGTEAFF. CDR3 coding DNA: TGTGCCAGCACGAGGGAAGCGGGAACTGAAGCTTTCTTT.

V gene TRBV27 combines with J gene TRBJ1-2; D call uncertain. The CDR3 is made up of 15 amino acids. The V end lost 4 bases, the J end lost 7 bases, and 19 bases lay between the germline ends. Germline V gives CDR1 MNHEY, CDR2 SMNVEV (reference sequence). The chain's CDR3 is CASSWEGRGSGGYTF. The CDR3 DNA is TGTGCCAGCAGTTGGGAGGGAAGAGGAAGCGGTGGCTACACCTTC.

This chain links TRBV7-3 with TRBJ2-1; the D call may be TRBD1 or TRBD2 (5 bases each). V was pared by 2 bases and J by 5 bases, with 10 bases between. The CDR3 runs 14 residues. Germline V gives CDR1 SGHTA, CDR2 FQGTGA. DNA of the CDR3: TGTGCCAGCAGCTTATTGGGACCCAACAATGAGCAGTTCTTC. The encoded protein is CASSLLGPNNEQFF. The whole variable domain, remainder taken from reference TRBV7-3 and TRBJ2-1, is GAGVSQTPSNKVTEKGKYVELRCDPISGHTALYWYRQSLGQGPEFLIYFQGTGAADDSGLPNDRFFAVRPEGSVSTLKIQRTERGDSAVYLCASSLLGPNNEQFFGPGTRLTVL.

The genes are TRBV5-1 and TRBJ2-5; TRBD2 aligns across 12 bases. From germline, CDR1 is SGHRS and CDR2 YFSETQ. V lost 9 bases and J lost 4; bases outside the gene matches: 10. CDR3 length: 15 amino acids. CDR3 coding DNA: TGCGCCACGGCCACGACTAGCGGGAGTGGAGAGACCCAGTACTTC. Translated, it gives CATATTSGSGETQYF.

V usage is TRBV30 and J usage is TRBJ2-7; TRBD2 is a possible D gene (5 bases). Germline V gene sequence: CDR1 GTSNPN, CDR2 SVGIG (reference sequence). The CDR3 extends over 12 amino acids. Deletions cut 7 bases from V and 0 bases from J, with 10 bases between. This CDR3 is CAFGVSSYEQYF. CDR3 coding DNA: TGTGCCTTCGGGGTTAGCTCCTACGAGCAGTACTTC.

The chain joins TRBV11-3 to TRBJ2-1, with D unclear. The germline gives CDR1 SGHNT, CDR2 YENEEA. This CDR3 contains 15 residues. Trimming shortened V by 5 bases and J by 5 bases, and 16 bases separated the two germline ends. DNA for the CDR3: TGTGCCAGCAGCCCAAGTCGGATTTACGACAATGAGCAGTTCTTC. It yields the protein CASSPSRIYDNEQFF.

This chain links TRBV11-2 with TRBJ1-2; 7 nucleotides agree with TRBD1. Unmatched junction bases numbered 9, after V lost 5 bases and J lost 3 bases. Germline V gives CDR1 SGHAT, CDR2 FQNNGV. This CDR3 has 15 residues. The CDR3 region is CASSHPTGRDYGYTF. The CDR3 DNA reads TGTGCCAGCAGCCATCCGACAGGGAGAGACTATGGCTACACCTTC. Complete variable domain (other parts from reference TRBV11-2 and TRBJ1-2): EAGVAQSPRYKIIEKRQSVAFWCNPISGHATLYWYQQILGQGPKLLIQFQNNGVVDDSQLPKDRFSAERLKGVDSTLKIQPAKLEDSAVYLCASSHPTGRDYGYTFGSGTRLTVV.

This chain links TRBV11-1 with TRBJ2-1; TRBD1 matches 9 bases. Germline assignment: CDR1 SGHAT and CDR2 FQDESV (reference sequence). This CDR3 is 19 amino acids long. V shed 0 bases, J shed 6 bases, and the junction held 15 bases outside the gene matches. The CDR3 bases are TGTGCCAGCAGCTTAGCCTCGAATATCTGGACAGGGGATCCCAATGAGCAGTTCTTC. This sequence encodes CASSLASNIWTGDPNEQFF.

This rearrangement joins TRBV4-3 to TRBJ1-2; 11 bases line up with TRBD1. Losses at the gene ends were 1 base for V and 8 bases for J; bases not matched to a gene: 9. Looked up from germline, CDR1 is LGHNA and CDR2 is YSLEER. This CDR3 has 16 residues. The CDR3 DNA is TGCGCCAGCAGCCAAGGGGGAGGACAGGGGGCGCGAGGCTACACCTTC. The encoded protein is CASSQGGGQGARGYTF.

The V and J genes are TRBV4-2 and TRBJ1-2; weak D call: TRBD1 (5 bases). CDR3 length: 15 residues. Trimming pared 0 bases from V and 5 bases from J, leaving 13 bases between. Germline values: CDR1 LGHNA, CDR2 YNFKEQ. The CDR3 coding sequence is TGTGCCAGCAGCCAAGATTTGGTGGGGGGATATGGCTACACCTTC. As protein: CASSQDLVGGYGYTF.

On this clone itself: Within the sample, other DNA sequences also encode this same CDR3. V usage is TRBV11-2 and J usage is TRBJ1-5, with D unresolved. The CDR3 covers 13 residues. The germline V gene has CDR1 SGHAT and CDR2 FQNNGV. Trimming removed 0 bases from V and 6 bases from J, with 6 bases in between. DNA for the CDR3: TGTGCCAGCAGCTTAGATTTGCGTCAGCCCCAGCATTTT. This encodes CASSLDLRQPQHF.

The rearrangement joins TRBV6-6 to TRBJ2-4; 8 nucleotides agree with TRBD1. CDR1 is MNHNY, CDR2 SVGAGI, per germline (reference sequence). Losses at the gene ends were 6 bases for V and 7 bases for J; bases not matched to a gene: 8. The CDR3 spans 14 residues. CDR3 protein: CASRSQGAPNIQYF. In nucleotides, the CDR3 is TGTGCCAGCAGATCCCAGGGGGCACCGAACATTCAGTACTTC.

The chain has TRBV19 and TRBJ1-1; perhaps TRBD1 as D (5 bases). V lost 3 bases and J lost 3, with 8 bases in between. The CDR3 loop spans 13 amino acids. Germline-derived CDR1 and CDR2 are LNHDA and SQIVND (reference sequence). CDR3 DNA: TGTGCCAGTAGTATGGGCAGGGACACTGAAGCTTTCTTT. The encoded protein is CASSMGRDTEAFF.